This TCR beta chain came from a study of PD-1 blockade in classical Hodgkin lymphoma (dated by TCRdb to the early 2020s). Describing the broader study: Nivolumab dosing was 3 mg/kg intravenously every 2 weeks, continuing until either disease progression or unacceptable toxicity. The study used CyTOF and TCR beta sequencing to define a peripheral blood immune signature of response to PD-1 blockade in classical Hodgkin lymphoma.

Overall study outcomes, separate from this receptor: The study was limited to a single clinical trial cohort, and causes of repertoire differences, possibly disease activity or prior therapy, remained undefined. Lower diversity was observed in patients in whom nivolumab was started less than 1 year after ASCT, and these patients were excluded from later analyses so that confounding by immune reconstitution would be avoided. Baseline TCR diversity was reported to be lower in newly diagnosed patients than in healthy donors and to be lower still in relapsed/refractory patients. CD4+ but not CD8+ TCR diversity rose significantly by C4D1 (p=0.0027 vs p=0.16), most apparent in complete responders (p=0.02). Trial patients with a complete response had baseline diversity similar to that of newly diagnosed patients, while partial responders and progressors had significantly lower diversity.

Genomic DNA was isolated using the Qiagen DNeasy kit from unsorted PBMCs as well as from negatively selected CD4+ and CD8+ fractions. Amplification of TCR beta CDR3 regions was done by immunoSEQ multiplex PCR with primers that anneal to V and J segments. A synthetic immune receptor repertoire was used to minimize amplification bias, and any residual bias was removed computationally once sequencing was done. In the original analysis: Repertoire diversity was quantified as the Shannon entropy index using custom Python scripts. The unsorted, CD4+ and CD8+ repertoires were each analyzed separately, with the exception of combined analyses, where CD4+ and CD8+ sequences were merged in silico. Clonal expansion was defined as a frequency increase of at least 2-fold after treatment compared with C1D1, and clones undetected at baseline were assigned a pseudocount of 0.5. Singleton clones were defined as clones with 0 or 1 copy at C1D1, and non-singleton clones were defined as clones with 2 or more copies. Clones expanded in unsorted samples were annotated as CD4+, CD8+ or unknown by matching protein sequences in sorted samples from the same patient. Wilcoxon tests were applied to paired samples to test diversity changes from C1D1 to C4D1. TCRdb obtained this table from immuneACCESS and retained in-frame rearrangements with V and J assigned. These tables miss some clones; where compared with another copy, unresolved V genes account for less than half of the shortfall, and the remainder is unexplained. V, J and clone size were drawn from that table, and D and trimming were deduced from the DNA. This sample is represented by about 90,000 clones; 75% to 95% of them were singletons. The ten biggest clones cover about 2.9% of the sample.

At the junction V is shortened by 6 bases and J by 10 bases, with 18 bases in between. There are 13 amino acids in the CDR3, from cysteine to phenylalanine inclusive. Left in the record is the CDR3 DNA by itself, 39 bases read in frame from the first base. The germline V gene yields SQVTM for CDR1 and ANQGSEA for CDR2. Taken with the paper, the label for time point translates to: cycle 4 day 1 (C4D1), after around six weeks of nivolumab. Every trial patient had relapsed after autologous stem cell transplantation, and cohorts A, B and C differed in prior brentuximab vedotin exposure. The trial cohort was composed of approximately 60 patients with relapsed/refractory classical Hodgkin lymphoma, for whom complete response, partial response or progressive disease was recorded as best overall response. In the multi-cohort phase II CheckMate 205 trial, trial patients received single-agent nivolumab. An independent review committee assessed best overall response by applying the 2007 International Working Group response criteria. Trial PBMCs were obtained immediately prior to nivolumab initiation (C1D1) and on therapy at cycle 2 day 1 and cycle 4 day 1. Peripheral blood was collected in 8 mL Vacutainer Cell Preparation Tubes, from which PBMCs were isolated by centrifugation and then cryopreserved.

Remarks on this clone: Its antigen remains unidentified. No base quality values were provided; no much bigger clone lies one nucleotide off.

Here the chain combines TRBV29-1 and TRBJ1-4; there is no confident call for the D gene. The sequence was collected from a human donor with classical Hodgkin lymphoma. This specimen consisted of peripheral blood mononuclear cells (PBMCs), obtained before the fourth cycle of nivolumab. The DNA sequence is as follows: TGCAGCGTCCCTGGGATTCAGCGGGGAAAACTGTTTTTT. Translated, this is CSVPGIQRGKLFF. Reference TRBV29-1 and TRBJ1-4 genes cover what lies past the CDR3, so the full variable domain is SAVISQKPSRDICQRGTSLTIQCQVDSQVTMMFWYRQQPGQSLTLIATANQGSEATYESGFVIDKFPISRPNLTFSTLTVSNMSPEDSSIYLCSVPGIQRGKLFFGSGTQLSVL.